Below, 21 T cell receptor beta chains from the same sample are listed, as sequenced in a study of T cells expressing NK-cell markers. TCRdb re-called the 5' RACE reads and catalogs CDR3 proteins one per entry, DNA excluded. The repertoire shows approximately 460,000 distinct CDR3 sequences; the top ten hold 7.3%. The sample consisted of blood T cells: a sorted CD56 or NKG2C T cell subset, CD4+ or CD8+ T cells, or bulk PBMC T cells (not recorded which). The receptors derive from a woman aged 18-69 years in good health.

V gene TRBV6-5 combines with J gene TRBJ2-7; checking the TCRdb D call of TRBD1 is not possible without DNA. The CDR3 has 15 residues. The germline gives CDR1 MNHEY, CDR2 SVGAGI. CDR3 in amino acids: CASSYRDRGQYEQYF.

J is TRBJ2-3 and V is TRBV10-3. Germline V gives CDR1 ENHRY, CDR2 SYGVKD. The CDR3 is 14 amino acids. Here the CDR3 reads CAISAFGRTDTQYF.

V gene TRBV19 combines with J gene TRBJ1-1; without DNA, the TCRdb call of TRBD1 cannot be checked. In germline, CDR1 is LNHDA, CDR2 SQIVND (reference sequence). CDR3 length equals 14 residues. CDR3 sequence reads: CASHIGQGWTEAFF.

The chain couples TRBV12-3 or TRBV12-4 to TRBJ2-1; absent DNA, TCRdb's TRBD2 call cannot be checked. The CDR3 runs to 12 residues. The CDR3 loop reads CASSPSVDEQFF.

This CDR3 reads CASSPDRVKQFF. The chain has TRBV12-3 or TRBV12-4 and TRBJ2-1; TCRdb indicates TRBD1, and absent DNA this call remains unverified. This CDR3 is 12 amino acids long.

V and J are TRBV18 and TRBJ1-3; lacking DNA, the TRBD1 call made by TCRdb goes unchecked. The CDR3 totals 15 residues. Germline V gene lookup returns CDR1 KGHSH and CDR2 LQKENI. This CDR3 reads CASSTDSLSGNTIYF.

V usage is TRBV4-2 and J usage is TRBJ2-3; no DNA is available, so the TRBD2 call from TCRdb remains unchecked. Germline V gene lookup returns CDR1 LGHNA and CDR2 YNFKEQ. The CDR3 loop spans 15 amino acids. The CDR3: CASSQGSGGEDTQYF.

This sequence joins TRBV7-2 and TRBJ2-1; TCRdb proposes TRBD1, but this gene call is untestable without DNA. The CDR3 covers 22 residues. Germline V gives CDR1 SGHTA, CDR2 FQGNSA. The CDR3 sequence is CASSLSPLKWKGDRSSYNEQFF.

This chain uses TRBV7-2 with TRBJ2-1; TCRdb lists TRBD2, though no DNA is available to test this call. CDR1 and CDR2 from the germline V gene are SGHTA and FQGNSA. This CDR3 spans 17 amino acids. The CDR3 protein is CASSQRTSGGLYNEQFF.

This chain joins TRBV5-6 and TRBJ2-7; TCRdb's D call of TRBD1 is untestable without DNA. The CDR3 loop spans 12 amino acids. Germline lookup yields CDR1 SGHDT and CDR2 YYEEEE. The CDR3 loop is CASSAGHYEQYF.

The chain couples TRBV7-9 to TRBJ2-3; TCRdb names TRBD2, which stays unverified in the absence of DNA. The CDR3 extends over 16 amino acids. Germline CDR1 and CDR2: SEHNR and FQNEAQ (reference sequence). CDR3 amino acids: CAAGPTSGASTDTQYF.

The rearrangement links TRBV5-1 to TRBJ2-5; checking the TCRdb D call of TRBD1 is not possible without DNA. Germline CDR1 and CDR2: SGHRS and YFSETQ. The CDR3 totals 15 residues. This chain's CDR3 is CASSSSGGSQETQYF.

The chain employs TRBV20-1 and TRBJ2-1. In germline, CDR1 is DFQATT, CDR2 SNEGSKA (reference sequence). The CDR3 has 16 amino acids. The chain's CDR3 is CSARSVDQIDYNEQFF.

This chain uses TRBV5-1 with TRBJ2-6; checking the TCRdb D call of TRBD1 is not possible without DNA. The germline V gene has CDR1 SGHRS and CDR2 YFSETQ. CDR3 length equals 16 residues. CDR3 residues: CASSSRGPGGANVLTF.

CDR3 region: CASSPETEPNYGYTF. V usage is TRBV5-1 and J usage is TRBJ1-2; TCRdb reports TRBD1, a call that lacks DNA to check it against. Germline V gene sequence: CDR1 SGHRS, CDR2 YFSETQ. The CDR3 totals 15 residues. Looking up the rest from reference TRBV5-1 and TRBJ1-2 gives the full variable domain: KAGVTQTPRYLIKTRGQQVTLSCSPISGHRSVSWYQQTPGQGLQFLFEYFSETQRNKGNFPGRFSGRQFSNSRSEMNVSTLELGDSALYLCASSPETEPNYGYTFGSGTRLTVV.

The chain carries TRBV20-1 and TRBJ1-5; TCRdb outputs TRBD1, but without DNA this stays unchecked. Germline values: CDR1 DFQATT, CDR2 SNEGSKA (reference sequence). The CDR3 covers 15 residues. Here the CDR3 reads CSARGGEGPNQPQHF.

The chain is built from TRBV20-1 and TRBJ1-1; as DNA is missing, the TRBD1 call by TCRdb cannot be tested. The CDR3 totals 15 residues. CDR1 and CDR2 from the germline V gene are DFQATT and SNEGSKA (reference sequence). The CDR3 spells CSARDRGLMNTEAFF.

This chain uses TRBV6-1 with TRBJ1-6; TCRdb lists TRBD1, though no DNA is available to test this call. The CDR3 is made up of 16 amino acids. The V gene's germline CDR1 is MNHNS and CDR2 SASEGT. CDR3 in amino acids: CASRSPGAGGYSPLHF.

The rearrangement links TRBV5-1 to TRBJ2-1; the TCRdb D gene call, TRBD2, has no DNA to confirm it. This CDR3 has 14 amino acids. Germline assignment: CDR1 SGHRS and CDR2 YFSETQ. The CDR3 here is CASSFTSGDNEQFF.

The chain is built from TRBV20-1 and TRBJ2-7; without DNA, the TCRdb call of TRBD1 cannot be checked. The CDR3 consists of 14 residues. Germline values: CDR1 DFQATT, CDR2 SNEGSKA (reference sequence). The chain's CDR3 is CSARQGQNSYEQYF.

The V and J genes are TRBV29-1 and TRBJ1-2; TCRdb picks TRBD1, but there is no DNA to check that call. The CDR3 extends over 15 amino acids. The germline V gene encodes CDR1 SQVTM and CDR2 ANQGSEA. The CDR3 here is CSETGQGGANYGYTF.